Here is one T cell receptor (beta chain) with its context. Its target is unknown. This record belongs to a study of cytomegalovirus exposure and HLA in healthy donors. PCR used 60 Vbeta primers and 13 Jbeta primers. Data came from immunoSEQ multiplex PCR; TCRdb stores just in-frame clones and leaves some out. Of fewer than 150,000 clones in the sample, approximately 79% are singletons; the top ten hold 15% to 20%. General study results and limits: Prediction of most subjects' HLA-A and HLA-B alleles by TCR beta sequences was reportedly accurate. The authors excluded some V segments, including TRBV6-2 and TRBV6-3, as indistinguishable.

Germline V gene data show CDR1 as MGHRA and CDR2 as YSYEKL. V was clipped by 7 bases and J by 6 bases; unmatched bases: 7. The CDR3 runs to 14 residues. When sampled, the donors appeared nominally healthy, though they likely had unrecorded immune exposures. V usage is TRBV4-1 and J usage is TRBJ2-2; 8 bases match TRBD1. Input material: PBMCs. The sequence derives from a man in his fifties in good health and CMV-seropositive. CDR3 sequence (DNA): TGCGCCAGCAAAGGGACAGGTGTCGCCGGGGAGCTGTTTTTT. It is translated as CASKGTGVAGELFF.